A selection of T cell receptor beta chains follows, all from one sample in a study of read filtering for tumor transcriptome and immune sequencing. TCRdb re-analysed the reads in MiXCR, keeping a single row per CDR3 protein. The data contain 100,000 to 150,000 distinct CDR3 sequences, under 15% of them seen just once; the ten biggest clones take up 11%. Specimen: a population of CD138-negative cells sorted from bone marrow. Receptor source: a donor over 35 with multiple myeloma. The CDR3 runs from the conserved cysteine through the conserved F or W. The D gene is left open where the match is weak. A row's size may be missing; if present it is once, few, many or a size class.

.	many	TRBV19	TRBJ1-5	TGTGCCAGTTTGGACAGACCAAATCAGCCCCAGCATTTT	CASLDRPNQPQHF
.	.	TRBV11-2	TRBJ1-2	TGTGCCAGCAGCTTAGCGGTTCCCACCTATGGCTACACCTTC	CASSLAVPTYGYTF
.	.	TRBV6-2/TRBV6-3	TRBJ2-3	TGTGCCAGCAGTGACGAGGGGCACGCAGATACGCAGTATTTT	CASSDEGHADTQYF
.	many	TRBV5-1	TRBJ2-5	TGCGCCAGCAGCTTGGTTGCGGACAGCGGATCCGAGACCCAGTACTTC	CASSLVADSGSETQYF
TRBD2	many	TRBV27	TRBJ2-1	TGTGCCAGCAGCAATAGCGGGGGGACCAATGAGCAGTTCTTC	CASSNSGGTNEQFF
.	few	TRBV6-6	TRBJ2-4	TGTGCCAGCGGTCCGGATCGGGGCTCGGCGAACATTCAGTACTTC	CASGPDRGSANIQYF
TRBD1	few	TRBV5-1	TRBJ1-1	TGCGCCAGCAGCGGGACAGGGTCTGGCACTGAAGCTTTCTTT	CASSGTGSGTEAFF
TRBD2	many	TRBV20-1	TRBJ2-3	TGCAGTGCACCCACTAGCGGGGGTTCAGATACGCAGTATTTT	CSAPTSGGSDTQYF
.	.	TRBV5-1	TRBJ1-1	TGCGCCAGCAGAATAGGGTTGGATGAGGCTTTCTTT	CASRIGLDEAFF
TRBD1	many	TRBV20-1	TRBJ2-3	TGCAGTGCAAGGACAGGGCCCGCAGATACGCAGTATTTT	CSARTGPADTQYF
.	many	TRBV14	TRBJ2-3	TGTGCCAGCAGTCGGTTACGGGCCGATACGCAGTATTTT	CASSRLRADTQYF
TRBD1	many	TRBV7-2	TRBJ1-5	TGTGCCAGCAGCGCGGGACAGGGGATAGGGCAGCCCCAGCATTTT	CASSAGQGIGQPQHF
.	many	TRBV4-1	TRBJ2-1	TGCGCCAGCAGCCAAAATGCGGGGGCCGTTTCCTACAATGAGCAGTTCTTC	CASSQNAGAVSYNEQFF
TRBD2	many	TRBV7-8	TRBJ2-1	TGTGCCAGCAGCTTAGGACTAGCGGGACTCAATGAGCAGTTCTTC	CASSLGLAGLNEQFF
TRBD2	many	TRBV11-2	TRBJ2-3	TGTGCCAGCAGCCAGGTGGGGCTAGCGGGCACAGATACGCAGTATTTT	CASSQVGLAGTDTQYF
.	many	TRBV30	TRBJ1-5	TGTGCCTGGAGCGGGAGGGGGGGAGATCAGCCCCAGCATTTT	CAWSGRGGDQPQHF
.	many	TRBV28	TRBJ1-2	TGTGCCAGCAGCGTTACATTAACTAACTATGGCTACACCTTC	CASSVTLTNYGYTF
.	many	TRBV20-1	TRBJ1-2	TGCAGTGCAACTGACAGGAGCTATGGCTACACCTTC	CSATDRSYGYTF
.	many	TRBV20-1	TRBJ1-5	TGCAGTGCTAGTGGAGCAGGAGACCATAGCAATCAGCCCCAGCATTTT	CSASGAGDHSNQPQHF
TRBD1	many	TRBV2	TRBJ2-3	TGTGCCAGCACCTACAGGGGGCCCTTGGATACGCAGTATTTT	CASTYRGPLDTQYF
TRBD1	.	TRBV5-1	TRBJ1-4	TGCGCCAGCAGCTTTTCCGGGACAGGGTTCGAAAAACTGTTTTTT	CASSFSGTGFEKLFF
.	many	TRBV27	TRBJ2-7	TGTGCCAGCAGCTTAAGGTCCACATACGCCTACGAGCAGTACTTC	CASSLRSTYAYEQYF
.	.	TRBV10-1	TRBJ2-1	TGCGCCAGCAGTCAGCTAGCGAACGCGGACAATGAGCAGTTCTTC	CASSQLANADNEQFF
TRBD2	.	TRBV7-9	TRBJ2-7	TGTGCCAGCAGCTTAGGGATAGCGGGACCAGCCAAGCAATACTTC	CASSLGIAGPAKQYF
TRBD2	.	TRBV15	TRBJ2-1	TGTGCCACCAGCAGGGCAACCGGGACTATCTACAATGTGCAGCTCTTC	CATSRATGTIYNVQLF
.	many	TRBV11-3	TRBJ2-7	TGTGCCAGCAGCTCACAAGGATCCTACGAGCAGTACTTC	CASSSQGSYEQYF
TRBD2	.	TRBV29-1	TRBJ2-7	TGCAGCGTTGGGCCGCTAGCGGGAGATCCGAGGTTCTTC	CSVGPLAGDPRFF
.	many	TRBV20-1	TRBJ1-1	TGCAGTGCCAGGCAAGCAGCCCCCAACACTGAAGCTTTCTTT	CSARQAAPNTEAFF
.	many	TRBV5-1	TRBJ1-1	TGCGCCAGCAGCTTGGTCGGGGTTGGGATGAACACTGAAGCTTTCTTT	CASSLVGVGMNTEAFF